Shown below are 19 T cell receptor beta chains from a single sample sequenced in a study of T cells after yellow fever vaccination. TCRdb ran MiXCR on the 5' RACE reads and lists one entry per CDR3 protein. This sample has some 250,000 distinct CDR3 sequences, with 6.9% found just once. Sequencing was performed on CD4+ T cells sorted from PBMCs, taken 15 days after the yellow fever booster vaccination. These receptors were taken from a man aged 25 to 45 who received the YFV17D yellow fever vaccine.

The chain carries TRBV20-1 and TRBJ2-3; 7 bases fit TRBD2. The CDR3 totals 17 residues. The V and J ends lost 6 bases and 2 bases, in that order; junction bases with no gene match: 17. Germline CDR1 and CDR2: DFQATT and SNEGSKA (reference sequence). This chain's CDR3 is CSALRAGRETYTDTQYF. The DNA for the CDR3 is TGCAGTGCACTGAGGGCAGGGAGGGAGACCTACACAGATACGCAGTATTTT.

In this sample, this clonotype turned up many times. The chain links TRBV24-1 to TRBJ2-1, with TRBD2 matching over 13 bases. The CDR3 contains 17 residues. The J segment lost 2 bases and the V segment lost 4 bases, leaving 4 bases of the junction unmatched. Germline CDR1 and CDR2: KGHDR and SFDVKD. CDR3: CATSDRTSGRPYNEQFF. CDR3 coding DNA: TGTGCCACCAGTGACCGGACTAGCGGGAGACCCTACAATGAGCAGTTCTTC.

This clonotype appeared many times. The chain links TRBV12-3 or TRBV12-4 to TRBJ2-6; tentatively, D is TRBD1 (5 bases). V lost 4 bases, J lost 0 bases, and 16 bases lay in between. The CDR3 extends over 18 amino acids. The CDR3 sequence: CASSSRQQSFSGANVLTF. As DNA, the CDR3 is TGTGCCAGCAGTTCGCGACAGCAATCCTTCTCTGGGGCCAACGTCCTGACTTTC.

This clonotype was seen a few times. The V call is TRBV20-1, the J call TRBJ1-5, with a weak D call TRBD1 (6 bases). The CDR3 loop spans 18 amino acids. Trimming cost V 3 bases and J 2 bases, with 23 bases left between them. Germline CDR1 reads DFQATT; CDR2 reads SNEGSKA (reference sequence). For the CDR3, the DNA is TGCAGTGCTAGGCTTATCCTCCAGGGGAATACGGGCAATCAGCCCCAGCATTTT. Its protein is CSARLILQGNTGNQPQHF.

CDR3 region: CASSLGTGGTDTQYF. DNA for the CDR3: TGTGCCAGCAGCTTAGGGACAGGGGGAACAGATACGCAGTATTTT. The chain has TRBV11-3 and TRBJ2-3; 10 nucleotides match TRBD1. J was trimmed by 3 bases and V by 1 base; bases with no gene match: 1. This CDR3 region has 15 residues. Germline CDR1 is SGHNT and CDR2 is YENEEA.

This clonotype has a count of ten or more. This chain uses TRBV5-1 with TRBJ2-7; possibly TRBD1 for D (6 bases). CDR3 size: 18 residues. V lost 0 bases, J lost 3 bases, and 22 bases lay in between. Germline V gene lookup returns CDR1 SGHRS and CDR2 YFSETQ. The CDR3 DNA reads TGCGCCAGCAGCTTGGTTGTGGGTTACAGGACAGAGAACTACGAGCAGTACTTC. Its protein is CASSLVVGYRTENYEQYF.

This clonotype showed up many times. V and J are TRBV29-1 and TRBJ2-1; D gene uncertain. The CDR3 spans 9 residues. Germline assignment: CDR1 SQVTM and CDR2 ANQGSEA. Trimming shortened V by 7 bases and J by 6 bases, and 4 bases separated the two germline ends. CDR3 sequence reads: CSASNEQFF. The CDR3 DNA follows: TGCAGCGCTAGCAATGAGCAGTTCTTC.

A few counts support this clonotype. This chain links TRBV4-1 with TRBJ2-1; 8 bases are shared with TRBD2. This CDR3 spans 16 amino acids. The junction had 13 bases not matched to a gene; V was cut back by 0 bases and J by 12 bases. Germline CDR1 MGHRA, CDR2 YSYEKL. In DNA, the CDR3 is TGCGCCAGCAGCCAAGATTTCAGCGGGAGCTACAAAGGGCAGTTCTTC. Its translation: CASSQDFSGSYKGQFF.

The sample holds a few counts of this clonotype. The chain carries TRBV7-2 and TRBJ2-7; 9 nucleotides agree with TRBD2. The V segment lost 5 bases and the J segment 5 bases; nucleotides outside the gene matches: 10. From germline, CDR1 is SGHTA and CDR2 FQGNSA. CDR3 length equals 15 residues. In DNA, the CDR3 is TGTGCCAGCAGCACCGGGACTAGCAGTGTTAACGAGCAGTACTTC. Translated, it gives CASSTGTSSVNEQYF.

The chain couples TRBV5-5 to TRBJ2-7; D ambiguous. Germline CDR1 reads SGHKS; CDR2 reads YYEKEE (reference sequence). Trimming shortened V by 0 bases and J by 3 bases, and 10 bases separated the two germline ends. This CDR3 is built from 14 residues. CDR3 DNA: TGTGCCAGCAGCTTGGTATTTAAAGACTACGAGCAGTACTTC. Translation gives CASSLVFKDYEQYF.

At least ten counts were recorded for this clonotype. V usage is TRBV11-1 and J usage is TRBJ2-2; possible D gene TRBD2, 5 bases. The length of the CDR3 is 15 residues. With 5 bases removed from V and 2 bases from J, the gap between germline ends came to 12 bases. CDR1 is SGHAT, CDR2 FQDESV, per germline (reference sequence). CDR3: CASSPGLSNTGELFF. CDR3 nucleotides: TGTGCCAGCAGCCCTGGACTTTCAAACACCGGGGAGCTGTTTTTT.

The J gene is TRBJ2-7, the V gene TRBV15; 10 nucleotides line up with TRBD2. J gave up 2 bases and V 3 bases, and 4 bases lay outside the gene matches. The CDR3 runs 15 residues. Germline V gives CDR1 LNHNV, CDR2 YYDKDF (reference sequence). The CDR3 sequence is CATSSRLAGAYEQYF. CDR3 nucleotides: TGTGCCACCAGCAGCAGGCTAGCGGGGGCCTACGAGCAGTACTTC.

Written as DNA, the CDR3 is TGTGCCAGCAGTTACTCGCCAGTCCGCTCCTATAATTCACCCCTCCACTTT. This translates into CASSYSPVRSYNSPLHF. This chain uses TRBV6-5 with TRBJ1-6; no clear D. Looked up from germline, CDR1 is MNHEY and CDR2 is SVGAGI. Trimming removed 0 bases from V and 0 bases from J, with 9 bases in between. The CDR3 runs 17 residues.

This clonotype was found a few times. The rearrangement links TRBV20-1 to TRBJ2-7; D unresolved. V lost 3 bases, J lost 2 bases, and 14 bases lay in between. Germline-derived CDR1 and CDR2 are DFQATT and SNEGSKA (reference sequence). The CDR3 sequence is 14 residues long. The CDR3 reads CSARNPEDAYEQYF. The CDR3 bases are TGCAGTGCTAGGAATCCAGAAGATGCCTACGAGCAGTACTTC.

The rearrangement joins TRBV5-5 to TRBJ2-3; D gene uncertain. The CDR3 loop spans 14 amino acids. Deletions cut 5 bases from V and 2 bases from J, with 12 bases between. Germline V lookup: CDR1 SGHKS, CDR2 YYEKEE (reference sequence). The CDR3 nucleotides are TGTGCCAGCAGGCTCGACGGAGTCACAGATACGCAGTATTTT. Protein sequence: CASRLDGVTDTQYF.

This clonotype has just a few counts. V and J are TRBV6-4 and TRBJ1-6; no definite D call. CDR1 is MRHNA, CDR2 SNTAGT, per germline. V lost 0 bases, J lost 4 bases, and 7 bases lay in between. CDR3 length: 15 amino acids. In DNA form, the CDR3 reads TGTGCCAGCAGTGACTCTAGCGGGTATAATTCACCCCTCCACTTT. Translated, it gives CASSDSSGYNSPLHF.

This clonotype appeared many times. CDR3 residues: CASSLAQLDTQYF. Written as DNA, the CDR3 is TGCGCCAGCAGCTTGGCCCAGTTGGATACGCAGTATTTT. The rearrangement links TRBV5-1 to TRBJ2-3; no clear D gene. This CDR3 contains 13 residues. Germline V gene data show CDR1 as SGHRS and CDR2 as YFSETQ. The germline V and J ends were trimmed by 0 bases and 6 bases, with 8 bases remaining between them.

This clonotype was recorded a few times. This chain joins TRBV7-9 and TRBJ2-4; weak D call: TRBD1 (5 bases). Germline CDR1 is SEHNR and CDR2 is FQNEAQ (reference sequence). V lost 3 bases and J lost 7, with 10 bases in between. The length of the CDR3 is 13 residues. Here the CDR3 DNA reads TGTGCCAGCAGCTTCCGGGCAGGGAACATTCAGTACTTC. As protein: CASSFRAGNIQYF.

This clonotype was observed many times. CDR3: CASTQGLETQYF. As DNA, the CDR3 is TGTGCCAGCACCCAGGGGCTGGAGACCCAGTACTTC. The chain joins TRBV28 to TRBJ2-5; tentative D call: TRBD1 (6 bases). V gave up 7 bases and J gave up 5 bases, with 11 bases separating them. This CDR3 is built from 12 residues. CDR1 and CDR2 (germline): MDHEN, SYDVKM.